The sequence of this TCR beta chain was determined in a study of T-cell memory formation after mild COVID-19. Overall study findings and caveats: Proof of SARS-CoV-2 specificity was absent for the second-wave clones that crested on day 37. Memory from before infection featured some responding clones, which suggests cross-reactive memory joined. Most CD4+ clones that shrank were in CM and EM, while CD8+ ones turned up in EMRA.

Germline loops: CDR1 KGHDR, CDR2 SFDVKD. This CDR3 is 16 amino acids long. Trimming took 1 base from V and 3 from J; bases not matched to a gene: 3. This clonotype was observed a handful of times. Its antigen is currently unknown. A single record per CDR3 protein comes from TCRdb applying MiXCR to the 5' RACE reads. The table lists 300,000 to 350,000 distinct CDR3 sequences, 14% of them singletons. The chain combines TRBV24-1 with TRBJ2-3, with 10 nucleotides matching TRBD1. The TCR originated in a man between 18 and 29 years old who had mild COVID-19 (a few samples of this study predate the infection). Cell type and time point are not known. The source material was PBMCs or a T cell subset sorted from them (not recorded which). CDR3 sequence (DNA): TGTGCCACCAGTGATTTCAGGACAGGGGGAACAGATACGCAGTATTTT. It is translated as CATSDFRTGGTDTQYF.